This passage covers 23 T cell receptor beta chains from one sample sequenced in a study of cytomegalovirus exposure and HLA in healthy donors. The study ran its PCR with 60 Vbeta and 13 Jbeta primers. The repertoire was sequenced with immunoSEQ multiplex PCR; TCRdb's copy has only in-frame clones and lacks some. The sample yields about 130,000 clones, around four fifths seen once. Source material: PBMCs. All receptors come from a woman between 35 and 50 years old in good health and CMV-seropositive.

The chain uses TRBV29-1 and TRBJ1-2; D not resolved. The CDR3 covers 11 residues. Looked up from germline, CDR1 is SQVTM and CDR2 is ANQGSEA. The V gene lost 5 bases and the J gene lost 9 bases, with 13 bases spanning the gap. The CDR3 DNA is TGCAGCGTTCTACAGAGCTGGAGCTACACCTTC. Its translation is CSVLQSWSYTF.

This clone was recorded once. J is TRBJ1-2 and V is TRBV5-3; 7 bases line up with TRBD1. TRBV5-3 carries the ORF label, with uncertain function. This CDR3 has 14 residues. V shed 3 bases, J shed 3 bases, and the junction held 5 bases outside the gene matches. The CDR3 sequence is CARSSFGTDYGYTF. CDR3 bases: TGTGCCAGAAGCTCGTTCGGGACAGACTATGGCTACACCTTC.

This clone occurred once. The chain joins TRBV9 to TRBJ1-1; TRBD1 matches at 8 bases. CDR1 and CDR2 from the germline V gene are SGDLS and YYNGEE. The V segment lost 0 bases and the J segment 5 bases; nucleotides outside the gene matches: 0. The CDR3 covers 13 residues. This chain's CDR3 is CASSVGTGTEAFF. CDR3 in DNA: TGTGCCAGCAGCGTAGGGACAGGGACTGAAGCTTTCTTT.

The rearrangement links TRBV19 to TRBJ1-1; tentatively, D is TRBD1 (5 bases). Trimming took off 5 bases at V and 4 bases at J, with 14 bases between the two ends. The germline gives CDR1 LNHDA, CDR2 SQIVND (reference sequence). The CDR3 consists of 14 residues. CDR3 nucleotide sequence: TGTGCCAGTAGTGGGGCGGACCATGCCACTGAAGCTTTCTTT. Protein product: CASSGADHATEAFF. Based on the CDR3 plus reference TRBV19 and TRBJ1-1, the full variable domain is DGGITQSPKYLFRKEGQNVTLSCEQNLNHDAMYWYRQDPGQGLRLIYYSQIVNDFQKGDIAEGYSVSREKKESFPLTVTSAQKNPTAFYLCASSGADHATEAFFGQGTRLTVV.

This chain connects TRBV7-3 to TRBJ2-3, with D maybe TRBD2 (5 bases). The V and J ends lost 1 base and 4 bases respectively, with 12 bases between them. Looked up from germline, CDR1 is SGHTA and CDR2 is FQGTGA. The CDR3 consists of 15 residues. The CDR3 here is CASSLSLSEADTQYF. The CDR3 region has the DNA TGTGCCAGCAGCTTAAGTCTATCGGAGGCAGATACGCAGTATTTT.

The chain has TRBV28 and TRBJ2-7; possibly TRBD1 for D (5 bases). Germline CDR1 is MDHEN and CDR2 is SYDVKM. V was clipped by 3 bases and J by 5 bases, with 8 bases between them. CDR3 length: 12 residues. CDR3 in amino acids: CASSLDNNEQYF. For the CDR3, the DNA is TGTGCCAGCAGTTTGGACAACAACGAGCAGTACTTC.

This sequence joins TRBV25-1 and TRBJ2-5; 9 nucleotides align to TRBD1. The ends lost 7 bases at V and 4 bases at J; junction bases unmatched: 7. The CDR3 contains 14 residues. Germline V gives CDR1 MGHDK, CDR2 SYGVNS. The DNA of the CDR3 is TGTGCCAGCACCCCGACAGGGGGTGGAGAGACCCAGTACTTC. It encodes CASTPTGGGETQYF.

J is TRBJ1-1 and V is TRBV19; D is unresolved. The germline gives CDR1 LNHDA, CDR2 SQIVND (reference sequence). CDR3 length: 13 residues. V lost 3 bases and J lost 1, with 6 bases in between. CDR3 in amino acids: CASSIRGNTEAFF. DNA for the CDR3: TGTGCCAGTAGTATTCGGGGGAACACTGAAGCTTTCTTT.

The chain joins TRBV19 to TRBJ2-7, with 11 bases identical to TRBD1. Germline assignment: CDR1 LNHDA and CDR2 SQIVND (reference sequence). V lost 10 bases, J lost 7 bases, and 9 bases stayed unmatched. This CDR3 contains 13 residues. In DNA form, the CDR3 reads TGTGCCACCTTAGGACAGGGGGCGGAAGAGCAGTACTTC. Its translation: CATLGQGAEEQYF.

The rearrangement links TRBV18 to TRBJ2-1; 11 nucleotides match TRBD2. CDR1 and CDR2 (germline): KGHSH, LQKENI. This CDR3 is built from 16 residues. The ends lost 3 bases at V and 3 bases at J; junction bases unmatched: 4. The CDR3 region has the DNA TGTGCCAGCTCACCTCCCGGGACTAGCGGCTACAATGAGCAGTTCTTC. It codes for CASSPPGTSGYNEQFF.

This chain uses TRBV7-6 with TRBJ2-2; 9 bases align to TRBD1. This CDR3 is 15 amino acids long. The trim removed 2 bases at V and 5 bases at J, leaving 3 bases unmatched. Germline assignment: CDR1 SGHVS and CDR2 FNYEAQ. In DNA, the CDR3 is TGTGCCAGCAGCTTAACAGGGGGCGCGACCGGGGAGCTGTTTTTT. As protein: CASSLTGGATGELFF. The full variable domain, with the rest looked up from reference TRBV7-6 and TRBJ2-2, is GAGVSQSPRYKVTKRGQDVALRCDPISGHVSLYWYRQALGQGPEFLTYFNYEAQQDKSGLPNDRFSAERPEGSISTLTIQRTEQRDSAMYRCASSLTGGATGELFFGEGSRLTVL.

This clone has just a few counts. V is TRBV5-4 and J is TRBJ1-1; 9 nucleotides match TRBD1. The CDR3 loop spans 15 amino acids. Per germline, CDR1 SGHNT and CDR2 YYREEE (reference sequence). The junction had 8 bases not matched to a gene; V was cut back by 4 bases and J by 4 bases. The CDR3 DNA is TGTGCCAGCAGCATACGGACAGGGGACGGCACTGAAGCTTTCTTT. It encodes CASSIRTGDGTEAFF.

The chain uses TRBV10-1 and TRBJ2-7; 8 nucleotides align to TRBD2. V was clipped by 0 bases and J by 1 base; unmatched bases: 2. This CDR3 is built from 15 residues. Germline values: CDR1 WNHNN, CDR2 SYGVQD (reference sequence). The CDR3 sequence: CASSESTSGSYEQYF. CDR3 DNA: TGCGCCAGCAGTGAGTCCACTAGCGGTTCCTACGAGCAGTACTTC.

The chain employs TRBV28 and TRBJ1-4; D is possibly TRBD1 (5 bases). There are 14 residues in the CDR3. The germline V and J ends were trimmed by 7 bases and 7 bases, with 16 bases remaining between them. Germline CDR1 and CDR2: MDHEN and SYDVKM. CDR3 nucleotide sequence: TGTGCCAGCACTCAAGGGGATTCAGTTGAAAAACTGTTTTTT. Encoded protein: CASTQGDSVEKLFF.

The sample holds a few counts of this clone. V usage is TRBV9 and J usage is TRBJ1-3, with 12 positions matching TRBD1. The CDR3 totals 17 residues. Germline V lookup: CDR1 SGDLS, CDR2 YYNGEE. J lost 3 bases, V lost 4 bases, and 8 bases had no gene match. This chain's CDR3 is CASSLRGQGAFGNTIYF. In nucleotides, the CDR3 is TGTGCCAGCAGCCTCAGGGGACAGGGGGCATTTGGAAACACCATATATTTT.

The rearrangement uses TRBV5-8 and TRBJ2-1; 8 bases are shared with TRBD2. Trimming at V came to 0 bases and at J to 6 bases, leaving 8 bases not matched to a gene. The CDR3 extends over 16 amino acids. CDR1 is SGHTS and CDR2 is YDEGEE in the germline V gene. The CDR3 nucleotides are TGTGCCAGCAGCTTGGGAACTAGCGGAGGAACCAATGAGCAGTTCTTC. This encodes CASSLGTSGGTNEQFF. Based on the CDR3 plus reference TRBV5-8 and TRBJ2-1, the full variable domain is EAGVTQSPTHLIKTRGQQATLRCSPISGHTSVYWYQQALGLGLQFLLWYDEGEERNRGNFPPRFSGRQFPNYSSELNVNALELEDSALYLCASSLGTSGGTNEQFFGPGTRLTVL.

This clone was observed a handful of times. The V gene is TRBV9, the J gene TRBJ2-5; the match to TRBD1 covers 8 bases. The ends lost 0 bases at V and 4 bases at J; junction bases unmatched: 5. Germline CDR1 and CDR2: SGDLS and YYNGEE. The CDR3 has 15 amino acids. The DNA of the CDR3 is TGTGCCAGCAGCGTAGTAGGACAGGGAGCAGAGACCCAGTACTTC. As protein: CASSVVGQGAETQYF.

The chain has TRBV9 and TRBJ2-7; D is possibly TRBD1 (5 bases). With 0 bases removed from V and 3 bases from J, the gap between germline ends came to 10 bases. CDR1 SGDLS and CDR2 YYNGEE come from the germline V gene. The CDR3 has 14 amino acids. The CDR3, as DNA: TGTGCCAGCAGCGTAGGGGGCTTCGACTACGAGCAGTACTTC. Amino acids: CASSVGGFDYEQYF.

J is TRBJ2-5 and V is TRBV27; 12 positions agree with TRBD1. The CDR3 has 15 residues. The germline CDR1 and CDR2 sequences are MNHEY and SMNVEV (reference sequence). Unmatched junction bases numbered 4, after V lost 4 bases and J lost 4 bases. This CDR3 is CASSSGTGGAETQYF. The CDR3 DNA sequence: TGTGCCAGCAGTTCTGGGACAGGGGGCGCAGAGACCCAGTACTTC.

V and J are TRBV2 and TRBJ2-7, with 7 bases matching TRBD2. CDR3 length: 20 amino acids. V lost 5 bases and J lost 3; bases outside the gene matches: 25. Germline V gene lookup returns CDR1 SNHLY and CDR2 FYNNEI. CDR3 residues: CASSFPNVRGGGPFLYEQYF. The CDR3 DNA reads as TGTGCCAGCAGTTTTCCCAACGTCCGCGGGGGAGGGCCCTTCCTCTACGAGCAGTACTTC.

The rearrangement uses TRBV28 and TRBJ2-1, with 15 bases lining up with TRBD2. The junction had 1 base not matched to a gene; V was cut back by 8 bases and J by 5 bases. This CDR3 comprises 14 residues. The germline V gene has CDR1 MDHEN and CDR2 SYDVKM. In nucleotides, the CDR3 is TGTGCCAGCGGACTAGCGGGAGGGGACAATGAGCAGTTCTTC. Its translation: CASGLAGGDNEQFF.

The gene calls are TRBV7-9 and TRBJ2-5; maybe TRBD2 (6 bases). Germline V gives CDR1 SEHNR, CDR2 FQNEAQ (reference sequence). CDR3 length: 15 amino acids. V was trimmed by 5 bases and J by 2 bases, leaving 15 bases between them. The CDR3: CASSPMGGTQETQYF. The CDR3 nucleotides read TGTGCCAGCAGCCCGATGGGGGGAACGCAAGAGACCCAGTACTTC.

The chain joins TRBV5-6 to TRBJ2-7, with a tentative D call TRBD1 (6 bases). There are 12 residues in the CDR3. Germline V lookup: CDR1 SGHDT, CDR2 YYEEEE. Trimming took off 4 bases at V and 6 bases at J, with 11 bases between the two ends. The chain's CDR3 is CASSPTGAEQYF. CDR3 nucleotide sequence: TGTGCCAGCAGCCCGACAGGAGCCGAGCAGTACTTC.